This entry describes one T cell receptor beta chain. This sample was taken from a study of T cell changes during pregnancy in multiple sclerosis. Method: immunoSEQ multiplex PCR; TCRdb's copy keeps in-frame clones and lacks some. This repertoire shows tens of thousands of clones, about nine tenths found once; its top ten account for 1.5%. CDR1 and CDR2 from the germline V gene are SGHKS and YYEKEE (reference sequence). With 0 bases clipped from V and 4 bases from J, the junction kept 2 bases outside the gene matches. This CDR3 comprises 15 residues. Sequenced here: peripheral blood, sampled in the first trimester of pregnancy. The chain uses TRBV5-5 and TRBJ1-2; 11 nucleotides match TRBD1. The receptor comes from a female donor in good health, enrolled as a control in a pregnancy study. CDR3 nucleotides: TGTGCCAGCAGCTTGGCCGGGACAGGGGGCTATGGCTACACCTTC. Protein product: CASSLAGTGGYGYTF.